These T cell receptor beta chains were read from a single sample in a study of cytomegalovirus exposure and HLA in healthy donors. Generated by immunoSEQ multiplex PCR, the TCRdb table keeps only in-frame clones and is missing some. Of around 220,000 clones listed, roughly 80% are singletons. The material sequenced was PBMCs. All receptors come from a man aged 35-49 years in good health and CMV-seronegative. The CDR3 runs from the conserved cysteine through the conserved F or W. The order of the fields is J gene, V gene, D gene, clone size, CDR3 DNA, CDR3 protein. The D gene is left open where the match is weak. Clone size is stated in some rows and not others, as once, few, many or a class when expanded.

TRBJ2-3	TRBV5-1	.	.	TGCGCCAGCAGCTCCGGGGCAGATACGCAGTATTTT	CASSSGADTQYF
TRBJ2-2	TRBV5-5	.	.	TGTGCCAGCAGCTTACGTCGGGGCGGGGAGCTGTTTTTT	CASSLRRGGELFF
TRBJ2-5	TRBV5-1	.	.	TGCGCCAGCACCGCGGGTTCCCTCTCCGGAGCTAAAGAGACCCAGTACTTC	CASTAGSLSGAKETQYF
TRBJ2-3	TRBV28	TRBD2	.	TGTGCCAGCAGTACTAGCGGGAGGGGAGGAGATACGCAGTATTTT	CASSTSGRGGDTQYF
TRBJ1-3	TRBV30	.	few	TGTGCCGGGAAACAAGGAAACACCATATATTTT	CAGKQGNTIYF
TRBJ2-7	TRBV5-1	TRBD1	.	TGCGCCAGCAGCCGGGACAGTTATTACGAGCAGTACTTC	CASSRDSYYEQYF
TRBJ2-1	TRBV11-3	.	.	TGTGCCAGCAGCGCTCAACTAGGGAATGAGCAGTTCTTC	CASSAQLGNEQFF
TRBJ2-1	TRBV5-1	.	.	TGCGCCAGCAGCCCGGACAACGACAATGAGCAGTTCTTC	CASSPDNDNEQFF
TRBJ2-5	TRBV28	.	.	TGTGCCAGCAGCGGCCAGGACAGACCAGAAGAGACCCAGTACTTC	CASSGQDRPEETQYF
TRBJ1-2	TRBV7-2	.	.	TGTGCCAGCAGCCCCAGAAGGGCCTCGCAGGGAGGCTACACCTTC	CASSPRRASQGGYTF
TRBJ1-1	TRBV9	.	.	TGTGCCAGCAGCGTCTCCGGGGGGGCGGCTTTCTTT	CASSVSGGAAFF
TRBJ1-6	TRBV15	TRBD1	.	TGTGCCACCAGTAACGACAGGGGGCTATCACCCCTCCACTTT	CATSNDRGLSPLHF
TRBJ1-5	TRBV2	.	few	TGTGCCAGCAGTCTTCAGGGGAAGGGGCAGCCCCAGCATTTT	CASSLQGKGQPQHF
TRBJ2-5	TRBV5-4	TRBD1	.	TGTGCCAGCAGCTTGGCCTGGGACAGGGGGCAAGAGACCCAGTACTTC	CASSLAWDRGQETQYF
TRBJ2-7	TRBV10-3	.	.	TGTGCCATCAGTGACGGCGCGGTGGTCTACGAGCAGTACTTC	CAISDGAVVYEQYF
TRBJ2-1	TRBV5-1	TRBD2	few	TGCGCCAGCAGTAAAACTAGCGGGCCCTACAATGAGCAGTTCTTC	CASSKTSGPYNEQFF
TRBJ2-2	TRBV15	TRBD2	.	TGTGCCACCACTCCGGGACTAGCGGGAATTAGGACCGGGGAGCTGTTTTTT	CATTPGLAGIRTGELFF
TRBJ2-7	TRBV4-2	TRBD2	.	TGTGCCAGCAGCCAAGATTGGCTAGCGGGAGCCGGGGAGCAGTACTTC	CASSQDWLAGAGEQYF
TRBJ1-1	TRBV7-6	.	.	TGTGCCAGCAGCTTAGATCAGAACACTGAAGCTTTCTTT	CASSLDQNTEAFF
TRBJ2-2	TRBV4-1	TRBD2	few	TGCGCCAGCAGCCAAGCCCTAGCGGACACCGGGGAGCTGTTTTTT	CASSQALADTGELFF
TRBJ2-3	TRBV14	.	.	TGTGCCAGCAGCCAAGATGAAAGGGGGTGGGCCGATACGCAGTATTTT	CASSQDERGWADTQYF
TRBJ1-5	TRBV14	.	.	TGTGCCAGCAGCCAAGGTAATAGCAATCAGCCCCAGCATTTT	CASSQGNSNQPQHF
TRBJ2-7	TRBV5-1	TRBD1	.	TGCGCCAGCAGCTCAAACCCACCGGGACAGGGATACGAGCAGTACTTC	CASSSNPPGQGYEQYF
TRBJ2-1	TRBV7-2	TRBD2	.	TGTGCCAGCAGCTTAGGCGGGGGGTTGAACAATGAGCAGTTCTTC	CASSLGGGLNNEQFF
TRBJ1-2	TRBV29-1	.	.	TGCAGCGTTGAAGATACAGATTTTTCTAACTATGGCTACACCTTC	CSVEDTDFSNYGYTF
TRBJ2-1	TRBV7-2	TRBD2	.	TGTGCCAGCAGCTTAGAGGGAGGGACCTACAATGAGCAGTTCTTC	CASSLEGGTYNEQFF
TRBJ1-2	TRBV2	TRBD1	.	TGTGCCAGCAGTATGGGACAGGAGCCGGCCACTTCAGGCTACACCTTC	CASSMGQEPATSGYTF
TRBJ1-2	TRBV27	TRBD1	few	TGTGCCAGCACTAAGGACAGGTCTGGCTACACCTTC	CASTKDRSGYTF
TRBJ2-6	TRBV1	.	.	TGCACCAGCATCCACCTGACTAGCGGGATTACGCCTGGGGCCAACGTCCTGACTTTC	CTSIHLTSGITPGANVLTF
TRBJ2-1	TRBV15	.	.	TGTGCCACCAGCAGAGCAGGGAATTCGGTTGGCGAGCAGTTCTTC	CATSRAGNSVGEQFF
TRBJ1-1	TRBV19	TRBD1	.	TGTGCCAGTAGTATATCAGGGGGATCCACTGAAGCTTTCTTT	CASSISGGSTEAFF
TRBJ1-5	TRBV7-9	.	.	TGTGCCAGCAGCTTAGGGACGGACAGACGCCAGCATTTT	CASSLGTDRRQHF
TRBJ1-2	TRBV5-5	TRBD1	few	TGTGCCAGCAGCCAGGACAGGGCTAACTATGGCTACACCTTC	CASSQDRANYGYTF
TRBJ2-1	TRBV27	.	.	TGTGCCAGCAGTTTAGTTGCGAATCCCTACAATGAGCAGTTCTTC	CASSLVANPYNEQFF
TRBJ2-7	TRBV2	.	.	TGTGCCAGCAGTGTGTCCGGGAGCTCCTACGAGCAGTACTTC	CASSVSGSSYEQYF
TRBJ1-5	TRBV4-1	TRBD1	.	TGCGCCAGCAGCCAATACCAGGGGGACGGCAATCAGCCCCAGCATTTT	CASSQYQGDGNQPQHF
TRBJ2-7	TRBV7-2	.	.	TGTGCCAGCAGCCCAACTAGGAGCTCCTACGAGCAGTACTTC	CASSPTRSSYEQYF
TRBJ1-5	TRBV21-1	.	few	TGTGCCACCGCCCAACCGGGGGGACGGAACAATCAGCCCCAGCATTTT	CATAQPGGRNNQPQHF
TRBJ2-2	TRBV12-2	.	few	TGTGCAAGTCGCTTAGCGCAACTAGCTGGGGACACCGGGGAGCTGTTTTTT	CASRLAQLAGDTGELFF
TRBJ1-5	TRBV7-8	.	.	TGTGCCAGCAGCCAATACAACAGGGTACCCCCTCAGCCCCAGCATTTT	CASSQYNRVPPQPQHF
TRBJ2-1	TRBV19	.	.	TGTGCCAGTAGTAGTCTGGGGGCGCGAAGGAATGAGCAGTTCTTC	CASSSLGARRNEQFF
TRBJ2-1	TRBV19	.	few	TGTGCCAGCAGACCTGCGGGCCGGTCCTACAATGAGCAGTTCTTC	CASRPAGRSYNEQFF
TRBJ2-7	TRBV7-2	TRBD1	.	TGTGCCAGCACCCCAACCCAGGGGGCGCGGGAGCAGTACTTC	CASTPTQGAREQYF
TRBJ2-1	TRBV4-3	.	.	TGCGCCAGCAGCCAGGAGGTGGGGAATGAGCAGTTCTTC	CASSQEVGNEQFF
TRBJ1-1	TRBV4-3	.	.	TGCGCCAGCAGCCAAGATCTCACAGCCATGAACACTGAAGCTTTCTTT	CASSQDLTAMNTEAFF
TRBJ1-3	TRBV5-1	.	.	TGCGCCAGCAGCTCGACGGCGGGTGGAAACACCATATATTTT	CASSSTAGGNTIYF
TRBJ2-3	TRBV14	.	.	TGTGCCAGCAGCCGTAACCAAGGTCAGGAAAGATATACGCAGTATTTT	CASSRNQGQERYTQYF
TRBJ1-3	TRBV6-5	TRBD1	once	TGTGCCAGCAGGGGACAGCTCTCTGGAAACACCATATATTTT	CASRGQLSGNTIYF
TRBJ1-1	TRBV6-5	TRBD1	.	TGTGCCAGCAGTCACAGGACAGGCAAGCCTGAAGCTTTCTTT	CASSHRTGKPEAFF